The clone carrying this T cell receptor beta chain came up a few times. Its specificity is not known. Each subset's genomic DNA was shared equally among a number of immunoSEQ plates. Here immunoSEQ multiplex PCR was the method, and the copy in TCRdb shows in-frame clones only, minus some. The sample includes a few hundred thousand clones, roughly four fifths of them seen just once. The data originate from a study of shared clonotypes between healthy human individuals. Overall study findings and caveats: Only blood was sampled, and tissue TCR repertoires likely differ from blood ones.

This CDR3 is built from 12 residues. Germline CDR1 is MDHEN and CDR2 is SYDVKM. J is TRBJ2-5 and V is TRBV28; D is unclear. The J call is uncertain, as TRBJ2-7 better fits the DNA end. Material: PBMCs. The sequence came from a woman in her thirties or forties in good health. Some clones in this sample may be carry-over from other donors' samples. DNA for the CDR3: TGTGCCAGCGGACGGCCTGACTTCGAGCAGTACTTC. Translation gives CASGRPDFEQYF.